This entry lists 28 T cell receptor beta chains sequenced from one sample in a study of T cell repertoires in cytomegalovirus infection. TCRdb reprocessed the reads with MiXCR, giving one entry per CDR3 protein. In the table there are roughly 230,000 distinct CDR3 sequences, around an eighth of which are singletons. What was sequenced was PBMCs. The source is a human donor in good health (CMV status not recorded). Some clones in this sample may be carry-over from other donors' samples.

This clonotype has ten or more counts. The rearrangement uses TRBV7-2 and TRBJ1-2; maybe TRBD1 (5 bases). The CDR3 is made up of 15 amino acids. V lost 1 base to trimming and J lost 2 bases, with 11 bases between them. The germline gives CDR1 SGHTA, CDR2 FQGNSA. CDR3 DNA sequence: TGTGCCAGCAGCTTAGGGCGGGGCCTGAACTATGGCTACACCTTC. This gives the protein CASSLGRGLNYGYTF.

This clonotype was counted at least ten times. This chain's CDR3 is CASSLRRGAERGEQFF. DNA for the CDR3: TGTGCCAGCAGCTTAAGGCGGGGGGCCGAAAGAGGTGAGCAGTTCTTC. The V gene is TRBV7-2, the J gene TRBJ2-1; 8 nucleotides align to TRBD2. Germline loops: CDR1 SGHTA, CDR2 FQGNSA. The V gene end was trimmed by 2 bases and the J gene end by 9 bases; junction bases not matched to a gene: 12. This CDR3 has 16 amino acids.

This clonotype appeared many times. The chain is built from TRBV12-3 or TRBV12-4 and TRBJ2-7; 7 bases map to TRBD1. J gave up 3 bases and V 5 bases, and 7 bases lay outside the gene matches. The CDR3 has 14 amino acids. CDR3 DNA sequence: TGTGCCAGCAGTCCGGGGACAGCGATCTACGAGCAGTACTTC. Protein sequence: CASSPGTAIYEQYF.

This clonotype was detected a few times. CDR3 nucleotides: TGTGCCAGCAGTTTAGCGGATTGGGGGGGAGCGAACACTGAAGCTTTCTTT. It yields the protein CASSLADWGGANTEAFF. The V gene is TRBV12-3 or TRBV12-4, the J gene TRBJ1-1; a weak D match, TRBD1 (5 bases). The V and J ends lost 0 bases and 1 base respectively, with 15 bases between them. The CDR3 contains 17 residues.

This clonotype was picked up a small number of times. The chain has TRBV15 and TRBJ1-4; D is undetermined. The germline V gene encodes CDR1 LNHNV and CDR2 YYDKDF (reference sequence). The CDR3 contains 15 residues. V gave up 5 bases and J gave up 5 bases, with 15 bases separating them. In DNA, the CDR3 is TGTGCCACCAGCCGAGGGCGGACGGGCAATGAAAAACTGTTTTTT. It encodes CATSRGRTGNEKLFF.

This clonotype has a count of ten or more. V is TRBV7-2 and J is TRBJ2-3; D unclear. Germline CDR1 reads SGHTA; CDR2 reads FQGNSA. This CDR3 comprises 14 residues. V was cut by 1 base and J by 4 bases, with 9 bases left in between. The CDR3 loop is CASSLDVRSDTQYF. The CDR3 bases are TGTGCCAGCAGCTTAGACGTCCGTTCAGATACGCAGTATTTT.

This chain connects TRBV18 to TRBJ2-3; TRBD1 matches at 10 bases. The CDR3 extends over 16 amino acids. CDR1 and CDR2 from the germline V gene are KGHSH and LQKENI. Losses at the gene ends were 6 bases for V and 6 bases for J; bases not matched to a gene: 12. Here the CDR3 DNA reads TGTGCCAGCTCCCGCATCCGGGACAGGGGAAAGGATACGCAGTATTTT. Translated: CASSRIRDRGKDTQYF.

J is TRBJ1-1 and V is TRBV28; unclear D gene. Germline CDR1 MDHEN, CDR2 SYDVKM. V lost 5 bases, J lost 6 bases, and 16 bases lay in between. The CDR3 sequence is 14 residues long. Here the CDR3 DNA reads TGTGCCAGCAGTATTCCCGGGAAGACCCCTGAAGCTTTCTTT. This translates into CASSIPGKTPEAFF.

The CDR3 DNA sequence: TGTGCCAGCAGCTTCTCTAGCGGGAGGGCGGACGGGGAGCTGTTTTTT. Protein product: CASSFSSGRADGELFF. This chain links TRBV7-2 with TRBJ2-2; 12 bases are a match to TRBD2. V shed 3 bases and J 7 bases; nucleotides not matched to a gene: 6. Germline V gene sequence: CDR1 SGHTA, CDR2 FQGNSA. The CDR3 covers 16 residues.

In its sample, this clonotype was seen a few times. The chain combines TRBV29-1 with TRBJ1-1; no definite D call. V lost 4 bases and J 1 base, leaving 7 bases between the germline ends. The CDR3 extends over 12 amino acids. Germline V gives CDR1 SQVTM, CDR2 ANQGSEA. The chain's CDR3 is CSVGQTNTEAFF. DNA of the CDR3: TGCAGCGTTGGCCAGACGAACACTGAAGCTTTCTTT.

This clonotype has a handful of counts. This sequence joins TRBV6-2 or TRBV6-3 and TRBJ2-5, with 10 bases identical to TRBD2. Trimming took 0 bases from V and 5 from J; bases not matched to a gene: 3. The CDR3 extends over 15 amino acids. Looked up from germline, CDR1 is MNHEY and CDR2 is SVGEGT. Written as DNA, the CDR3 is TGTGCCAGCAGTTACTCACTAGCGGGGTGGGAGACCCAGTACTTC. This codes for CASSYSLAGWETQYF.

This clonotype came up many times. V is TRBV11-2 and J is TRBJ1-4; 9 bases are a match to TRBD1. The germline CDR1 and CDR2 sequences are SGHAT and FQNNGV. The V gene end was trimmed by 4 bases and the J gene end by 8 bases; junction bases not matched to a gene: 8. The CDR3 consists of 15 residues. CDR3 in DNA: TGTGCCAGCAGCTCTAACAGGGGGCGCGGCGAAAAACTGTTTTTT. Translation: CASSSNRGRGEKLFF.

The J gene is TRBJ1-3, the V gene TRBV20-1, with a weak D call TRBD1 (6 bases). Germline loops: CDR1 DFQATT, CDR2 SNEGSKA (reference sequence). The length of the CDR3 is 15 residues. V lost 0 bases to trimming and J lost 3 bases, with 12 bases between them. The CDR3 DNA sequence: TGCAGTGCTAGAGATCGAGGGGGTAATGGAAACACCATATATTTT. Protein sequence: CSARDRGGNGNTIYF.

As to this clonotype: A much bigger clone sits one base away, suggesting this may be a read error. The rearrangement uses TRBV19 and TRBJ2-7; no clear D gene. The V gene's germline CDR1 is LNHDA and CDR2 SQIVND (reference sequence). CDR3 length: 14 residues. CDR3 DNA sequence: TGTGCCAGAAGTATAGATTCCGTCTCCTACGAGCAGTACTTC. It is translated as CARSIDSVSYEQYF.

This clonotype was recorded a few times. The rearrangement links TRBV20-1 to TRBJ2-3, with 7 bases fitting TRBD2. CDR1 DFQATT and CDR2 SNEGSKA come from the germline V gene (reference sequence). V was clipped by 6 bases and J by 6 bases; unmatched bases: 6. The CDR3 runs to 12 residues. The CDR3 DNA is TGCAGTGCCGGTGGCGGGGGTGATACGCAGTATTTT. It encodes CSAGGGGDTQYF.

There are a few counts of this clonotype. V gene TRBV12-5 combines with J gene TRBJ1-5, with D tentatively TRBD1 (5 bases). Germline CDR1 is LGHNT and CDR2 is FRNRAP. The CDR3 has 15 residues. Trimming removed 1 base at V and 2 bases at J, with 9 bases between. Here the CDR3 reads CASGLERGGNQPQHF. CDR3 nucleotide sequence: TGTGCTAGTGGTTTGGAGAGGGGTGGCAATCAGCCCCAGCATTTT.

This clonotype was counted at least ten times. The CDR3 reads CASRTGTRGETQYF. In DNA, the CDR3 is TGTGCCAGCAGGACCGGGACTAGGGGAGAGACCCAGTACTTC. The chain employs TRBV12-3 or TRBV12-4 and TRBJ2-5; 8 bases align to TRBD2. The trim removed 6 bases at V and 4 bases at J, leaving 7 bases unmatched. CDR3 length: 14 amino acids.

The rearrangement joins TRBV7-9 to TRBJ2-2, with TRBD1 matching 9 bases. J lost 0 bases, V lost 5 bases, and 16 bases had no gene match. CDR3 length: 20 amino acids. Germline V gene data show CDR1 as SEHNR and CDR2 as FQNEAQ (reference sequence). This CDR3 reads CASSQYRGLVGGTNTGELFF. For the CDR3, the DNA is TGTGCCAGCAGCCAGTACAGGGGGCTTGTGGGCGGGACGAACACCGGGGAGCTGTTTTTT. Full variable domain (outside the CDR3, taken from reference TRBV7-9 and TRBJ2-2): DTGVSQNPRHKITKRGQNVTFRCDPISEHNRLYWYRQTLGQGPEFLTYFQNEAQLEKSRLLSDRFSAERPKGSFSTLEIQRTEQGDSAMYLCASSQYRGLVGGTNTGELFFGEGSRLTVL.

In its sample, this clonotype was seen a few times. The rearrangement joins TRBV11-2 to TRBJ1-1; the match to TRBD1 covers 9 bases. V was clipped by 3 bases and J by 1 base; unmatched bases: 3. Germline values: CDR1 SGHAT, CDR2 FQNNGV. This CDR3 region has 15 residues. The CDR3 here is CASSFPGQGNTEAFF. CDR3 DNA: TGTGCCAGCAGCTTCCCGGGACAGGGGAACACTGAAGCTTTCTTT.

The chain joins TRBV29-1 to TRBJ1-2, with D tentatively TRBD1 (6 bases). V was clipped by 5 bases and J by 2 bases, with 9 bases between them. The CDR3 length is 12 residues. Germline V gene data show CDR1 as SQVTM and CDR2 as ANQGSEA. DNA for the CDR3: TGCAGCGTTCAGACAGGCAACTATGGCTACACCTTC. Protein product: CSVQTGNYGYTF.

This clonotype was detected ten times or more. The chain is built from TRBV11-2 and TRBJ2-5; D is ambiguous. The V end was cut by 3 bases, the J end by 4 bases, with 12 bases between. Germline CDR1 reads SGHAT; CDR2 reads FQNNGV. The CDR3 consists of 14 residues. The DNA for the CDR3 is TGTGCCAGCAGCTTGGAATTCACCGGAGAGACCCAGTACTTC. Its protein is CASSLEFTGETQYF.

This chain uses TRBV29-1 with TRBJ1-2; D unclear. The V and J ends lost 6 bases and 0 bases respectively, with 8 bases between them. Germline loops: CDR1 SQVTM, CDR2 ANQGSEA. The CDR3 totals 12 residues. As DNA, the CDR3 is TGCAGCGTACGCAGCTCTAACTATGGCTACACCTTC. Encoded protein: CSVRSSNYGYTF.

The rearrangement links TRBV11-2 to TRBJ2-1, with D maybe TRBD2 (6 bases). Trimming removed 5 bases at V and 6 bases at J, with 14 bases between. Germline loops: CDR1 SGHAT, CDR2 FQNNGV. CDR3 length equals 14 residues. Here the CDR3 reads CASSLLGGRNEQFF. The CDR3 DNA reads TGTGCCAGCAGCCTTTTGGGGGGACGCAATGAGCAGTTCTTC.

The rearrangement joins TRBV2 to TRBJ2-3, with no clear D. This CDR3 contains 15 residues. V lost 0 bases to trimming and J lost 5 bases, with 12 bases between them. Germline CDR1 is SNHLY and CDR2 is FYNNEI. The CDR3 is CASSEATQVKDTQYF. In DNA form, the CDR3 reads TGTGCCAGCAGTGAAGCGACGCAGGTTAAAGATACGCAGTATTTT.

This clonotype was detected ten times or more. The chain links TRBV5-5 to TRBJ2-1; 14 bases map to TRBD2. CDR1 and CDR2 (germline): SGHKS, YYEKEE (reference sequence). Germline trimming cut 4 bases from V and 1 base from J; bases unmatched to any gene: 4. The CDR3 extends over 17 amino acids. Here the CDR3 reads CASSPGTSGGSYNEQFF. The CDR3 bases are TGTGCCAGCAGCCCCGGGACTAGCGGGGGTTCCTACAATGAGCAGTTCTTC.

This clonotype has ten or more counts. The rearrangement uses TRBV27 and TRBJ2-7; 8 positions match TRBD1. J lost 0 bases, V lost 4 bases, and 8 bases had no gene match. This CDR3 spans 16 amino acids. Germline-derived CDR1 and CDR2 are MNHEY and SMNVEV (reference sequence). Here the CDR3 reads CASSSPRQGTSYEQYF. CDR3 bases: TGTGCCAGCAGTTCACCGCGACAGGGGACCTCCTACGAGCAGTACTTC.

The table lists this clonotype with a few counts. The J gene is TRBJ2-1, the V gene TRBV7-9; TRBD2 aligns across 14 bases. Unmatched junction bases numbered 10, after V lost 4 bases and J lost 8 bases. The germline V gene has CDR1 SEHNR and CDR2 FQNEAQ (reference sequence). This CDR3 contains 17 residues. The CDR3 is CASSSRLAGGSSYEQFF. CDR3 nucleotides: TGTGCCAGCAGCTCGAGACTAGCGGGGGGGTCGAGTTATGAGCAGTTCTTC.

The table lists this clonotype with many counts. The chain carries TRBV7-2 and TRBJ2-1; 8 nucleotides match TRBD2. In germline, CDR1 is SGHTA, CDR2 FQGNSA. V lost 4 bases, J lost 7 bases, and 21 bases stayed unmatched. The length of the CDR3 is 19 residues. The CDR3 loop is CASSSDRPFQRGYQNEQFF. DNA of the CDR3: TGTGCCAGCAGCTCAGACCGCCCCTTCCAGCGGGGGTACCAGAATGAGCAGTTCTTC.